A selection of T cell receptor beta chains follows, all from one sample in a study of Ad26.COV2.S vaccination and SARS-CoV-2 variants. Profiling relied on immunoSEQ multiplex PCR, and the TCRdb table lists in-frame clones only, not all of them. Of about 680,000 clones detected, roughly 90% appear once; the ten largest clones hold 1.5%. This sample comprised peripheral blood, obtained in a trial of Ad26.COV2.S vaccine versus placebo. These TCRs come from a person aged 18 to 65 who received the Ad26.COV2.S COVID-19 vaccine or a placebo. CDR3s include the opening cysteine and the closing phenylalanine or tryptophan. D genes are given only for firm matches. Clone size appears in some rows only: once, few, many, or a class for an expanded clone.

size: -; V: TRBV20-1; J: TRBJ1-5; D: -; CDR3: CSASFGGNQPQHF; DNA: TGCAGTGCTAGTTTTGGAGGGAATCAGCCCCAGCATTTT
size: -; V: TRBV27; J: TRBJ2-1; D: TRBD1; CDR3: CASIDRDRGNNEQFF; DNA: TGTGCCAGCATCGACCGGGACAGGGGAAACAATGAGCAGTTCTTC
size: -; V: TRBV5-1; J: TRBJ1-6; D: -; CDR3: CASSLDVPTTPLHF; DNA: TGCGCCAGCAGCTTGGATGTGCCAACAACACCCCTCCACTTT
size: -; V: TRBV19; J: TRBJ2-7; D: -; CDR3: CASSIRGSGAYEQYF; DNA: TGTGCCAGTAGTATCCGTGGGTCGGGGGCCTACGAGCAGTACTTC
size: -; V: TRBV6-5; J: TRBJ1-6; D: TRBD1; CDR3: CASSYSRQGDSPLHF; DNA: TGTGCCAGCAGTTACTCGCGACAGGGGGATTCACCCCTCCACTTT
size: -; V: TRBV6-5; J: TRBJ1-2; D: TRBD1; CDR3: CASSYSKGAYGYTF; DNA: TGTGCCAGCAGTTACTCTAAGGGGGCCTATGGCTACACCTTC
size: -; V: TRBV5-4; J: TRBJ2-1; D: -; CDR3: CASSLTGNEQFF; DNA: TGTGCCAGCAGCTTGACAGGGAATGAGCAGTTCTTC
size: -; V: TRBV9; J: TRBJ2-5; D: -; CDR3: CASSVGRETQYF; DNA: TGTGCCAGCAGCGTAGGAAGGGAGACCCAGTACTTC
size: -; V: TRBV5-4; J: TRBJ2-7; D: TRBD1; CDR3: CASSLEAGQDPYEQYF; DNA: TGTGCCAGCAGCTTGGAGGCGGGACAGGATCCTTACGAGCAGTACTTC
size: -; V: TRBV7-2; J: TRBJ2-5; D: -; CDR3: CASSPRGTSGGETQYF; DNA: TGTGCCAGCAGCCCCCGCGGGACATCGGGTGGGGAGACCCAGTACTTC
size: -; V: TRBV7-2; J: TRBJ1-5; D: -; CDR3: CASSLDGGGNQPQHF; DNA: TGTGCCAGCAGCTTAGATGGAGGGGGCAATCAGCCCCAGCATTTT
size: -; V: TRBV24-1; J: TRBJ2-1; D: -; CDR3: CATSDFRGSYNEQFF; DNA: TGTGCCACCAGTGATTTTAGGGGATCCTACAATGAGCAGTTCTTC
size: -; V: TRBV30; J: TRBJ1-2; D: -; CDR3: CAWSLAGLANYGYTF; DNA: TGTGCCTGGAGTCTAGCGGGTCTCGCTAACTATGGCTACACCTTC
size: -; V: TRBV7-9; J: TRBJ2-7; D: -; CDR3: CASSLAPATGPYEQYF; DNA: TGTGCCAGCAGCTTAGCGCCTGCTACAGGTCCCTACGAGCAGTACTTC
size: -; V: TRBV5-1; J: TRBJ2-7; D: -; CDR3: CASSPSVSTSYEQYF; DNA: TGCGCCAGCAGCCCCAGCGTCTCGACCTCCTACGAGCAGTACTTC
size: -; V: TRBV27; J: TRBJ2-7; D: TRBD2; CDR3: CASSYGTRSGEQYF; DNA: TGTGCCAGCAGCTACGGGACTAGGTCTGGCGAGCAGTACTTC
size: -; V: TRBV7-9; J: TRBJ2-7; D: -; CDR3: CASSRRGSNSDEQYF; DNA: TGTGCCAGCAGCCGAAGAGGGAGTAATAGCGACGAGCAGTACTTC
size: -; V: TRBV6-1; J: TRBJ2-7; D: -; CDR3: CASSEPPNEQYF; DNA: TGTGCCAGCAGTGAACCCCCGAACGAGCAGTACTTC
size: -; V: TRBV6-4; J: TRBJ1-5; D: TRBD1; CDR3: CASSDRDRSNQPQHF; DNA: TGTGCCAGCAGTGATCGGGACAGGAGCAATCAGCCCCAGCATTTT
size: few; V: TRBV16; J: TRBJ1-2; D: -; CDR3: CASSQSPERFGGYTF; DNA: TGTGCCAGCAGCCAATCGCCAGAACGGTTTGGGGGCTACACCTTC
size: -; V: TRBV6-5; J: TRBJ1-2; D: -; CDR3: CASRAGSIYGYTF; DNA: TGTGCCAGCAGGGCCGGGAGTATCTATGGCTACACCTTC
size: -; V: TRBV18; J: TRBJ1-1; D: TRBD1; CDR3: CASSLGDRKRAFF; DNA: TGTGCCAGCTCACTAGGGGACAGGAAGAGGGCTTTCTTT
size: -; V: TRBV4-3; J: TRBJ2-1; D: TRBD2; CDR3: CASSQGTSGGANEQFF; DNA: TGCGCCAGCAGCCAAGGAACTAGCGGGGGGGCCAATGAGCAGTTCTTC
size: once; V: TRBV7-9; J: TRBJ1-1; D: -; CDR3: CASSLAGAPEAFF; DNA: TGTGCCAGCAGCTTAGCGGGGGCGCCTGAAGCTTTCTTT
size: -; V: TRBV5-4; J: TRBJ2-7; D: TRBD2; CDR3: CASSIAGGSDEQYF; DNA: TGTGCCAGCAGTATAGCTGGCGGGAGCGACGAGCAGTACTTC
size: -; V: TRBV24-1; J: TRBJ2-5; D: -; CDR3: CATSDGTFQETQYF; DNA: TGTGCCACCAGTGATGGGACATTCCAAGAGACCCAGTACTTC
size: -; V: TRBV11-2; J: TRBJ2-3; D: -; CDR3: CASSPQTDTQYF; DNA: TGTGCCAGCAGCCCACAAACAGATACGCAGTATTTT
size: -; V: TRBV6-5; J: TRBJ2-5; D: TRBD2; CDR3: CASCGSAGEGETQYF; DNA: TGTGCCAGCTGCGGTTCGGCGGGAGAGGGAGAGACCCAGTACTTC
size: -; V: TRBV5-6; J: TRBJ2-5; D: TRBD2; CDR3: CASSLKTSGGVETQYF; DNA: TGTGCCAGCAGCTTGAAGACTAGCGGGGGGGTAGAGACCCAGTACTTC
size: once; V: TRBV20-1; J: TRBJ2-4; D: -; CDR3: CSASKIGIQYF; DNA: TGCAGTGCTAGTAAGATTGGCATTCAGTACTTC
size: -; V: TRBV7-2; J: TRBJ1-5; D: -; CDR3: CASSSYRDEQPQHF; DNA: TGTGCCAGCAGCTCGTACCGGGACGAACAGCCCCAGCATTTT
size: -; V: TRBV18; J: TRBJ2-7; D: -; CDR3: CASSPLNEQYF; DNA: TGTGCCAGCTCTCCTCTAAACGAGCAGTACTTC
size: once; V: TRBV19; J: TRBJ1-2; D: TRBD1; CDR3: CASSVQGNVYGYTF; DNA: TGTGCCAGTAGCGTACAGGGGAATGTTTATGGCTACACCTTC
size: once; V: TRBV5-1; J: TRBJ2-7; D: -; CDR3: CASSWGDEQYF; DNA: TGCGCCAGCAGTTGGGGGGACGAGCAGTACTTC
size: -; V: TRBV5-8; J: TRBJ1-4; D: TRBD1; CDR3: CASSYWTGGVNEKLFF; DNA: TGTGCCAGCAGCTACTGGACAGGGGGCGTCAATGAAAAACTGTTTTTT
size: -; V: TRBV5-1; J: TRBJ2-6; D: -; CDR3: CASRDHRHSGANVLTF; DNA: TGCGCCAGCAGGGACCACAGACACTCTGGGGCCAACGTCCTGACTTTC
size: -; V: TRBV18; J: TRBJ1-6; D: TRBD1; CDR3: CASSPGQGNNSPLHF; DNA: TGTGCCAGCTCACCGGGACAGGGAAATAATTCACCCCTCCACTTT
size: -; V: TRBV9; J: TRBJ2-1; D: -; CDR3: CASSVDSDNEQFF; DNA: TGTGCCAGCAGCGTAGATTCTGACAATGAGCAGTTCTTC
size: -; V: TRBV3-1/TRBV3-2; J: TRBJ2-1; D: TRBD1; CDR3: CASSQTSGTGSYNEQFF; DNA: TGTGCCAGCAGCCAAACCTCCGGGACAGGGTCCTACAATGAGCAGTTCTTC
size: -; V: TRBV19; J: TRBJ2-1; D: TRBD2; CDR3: CASKRLADNEQFF; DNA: TGTGCCAGTAAGAGACTAGCGGACAATGAGCAGTTCTTC
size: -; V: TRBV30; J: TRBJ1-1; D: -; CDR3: CAWSVRLNTEAFF; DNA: TGTGCCTGGAGTGTACGCCTGAACACTGAAGCTTTCTTT
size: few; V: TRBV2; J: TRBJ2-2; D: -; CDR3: CASSPLITGELFF; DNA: TGTGCCAGCAGCCCTTTAATCACCGGGGAGCTGTTTTTT
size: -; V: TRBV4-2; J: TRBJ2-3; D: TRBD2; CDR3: CASSQASGGIDTQYF; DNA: TGTGCCAGCAGCCAAGCTAGCGGGGGCATAGATACGCAGTATTTT
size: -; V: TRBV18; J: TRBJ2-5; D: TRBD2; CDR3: CASSPPGLAGGETQYF; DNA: TGTGCCAGCTCACCACCGGGACTAGCGGGAGGGGAGACCCAGTACTTC
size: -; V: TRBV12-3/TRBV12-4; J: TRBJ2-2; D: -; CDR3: CASSKGPGELFF; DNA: TGTGCCAGCAGTAAGGGACCCGGGGAGCTGTTTTTT
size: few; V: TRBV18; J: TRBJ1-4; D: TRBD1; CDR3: CASSPLGTGTSTNEKLFF; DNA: TGTGCCAGCTCACCACTTGGGACAGGGACCTCAACTAATGAAAAACTGTTTTTT
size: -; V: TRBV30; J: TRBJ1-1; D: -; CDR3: CAWRGQTSEGAFF; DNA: TGTGCCTGGAGGGGCCAGACTTCTGAAGGGGCTTTCTTT
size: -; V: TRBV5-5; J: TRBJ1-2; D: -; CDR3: CASSFEGRYGYTF; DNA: TGTGCCAGCAGCTTTGAGGGTCGCTATGGCTACACCTTC
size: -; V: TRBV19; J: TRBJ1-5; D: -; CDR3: CASSDTHNQPQHF; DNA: TGTGCCAGTAGCGACACCCATAATCAGCCCCAGCATTTT
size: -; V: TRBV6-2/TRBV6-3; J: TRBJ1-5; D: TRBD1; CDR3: CASSWDRGYSNQPQHF; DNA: TGTGCCAGCAGTTGGGACAGGGGGTATAGCAATCAGCCCCAGCATTTT
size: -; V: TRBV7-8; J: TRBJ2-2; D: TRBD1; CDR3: CASSFSGTGSTGELFF; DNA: TGTGCCAGCAGCTTTTCCGGGACAGGGTCCACCGGGGAGCTGTTTTTT
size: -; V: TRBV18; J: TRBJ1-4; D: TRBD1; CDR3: CASSPPGTGVDTNEKLFF; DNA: TGTGCCAGCTCACCACCCGGGACAGGAGTTGACACTAATGAAAAACTGTTTTTT
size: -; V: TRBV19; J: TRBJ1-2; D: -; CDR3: CASSQGFLYGYTF; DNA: TGTGCCAGTAGTCAGGGGTTCCTCTATGGCTACACCTTC
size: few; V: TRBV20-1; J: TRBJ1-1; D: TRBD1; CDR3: CSASMRDRGSSEAFF; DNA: TGCAGTGCTAGTATGCGGGACAGGGGGTCGAGTGAAGCTTTCTTT